The 16 T cell receptor beta chains given below trace back to one sample, sequenced in a study of beta chain features in type 1 diabetes. The isolated RNA, all of it, was reverse transcribed, so expressed TCRB transcripts were what got sequenced. Measured with immunoSEQ multiplex PCR; TCRdb has only the in-frame clones, and not every one. Among tens of thousands of clones listed, 25% to 35% were seen once. The sample comprised stem cell memory CD4+ T cells from blood. The receptors here all came from a woman aged 18-35 years in good health.

This chain connects TRBV7-2 to TRBJ2-4; 12 nucleotides agree with TRBD2. Germline CDR1 reads SGHTA; CDR2 reads FQGNSA. The V and J ends lost 5 bases and 7 bases, in that order; junction bases with no gene match: 6. There are 15 residues in the CDR3. CDR3 amino acids: CASSATSGGMNIQYF. The CDR3 bases are TGTGCCAGCAGCGCCACTAGCGGGGGGATGAACATTCAGTACTTC.

This clone showed up just a few times. V is TRBV7-2 and J is TRBJ2-5; D is possibly TRBD2 (6 bases). CDR1 SGHTA and CDR2 FQGNSA come from the germline V gene. The length of the CDR3 is 14 residues. V gave up 5 bases and J gave up 7 bases, with 17 bases separating them. This CDR3 is CASSRGTAYGTQYF. In DNA form, the CDR3 reads TGTGCCAGCAGCCGAGGGACTGCTTATGGGACCCAGTACTTC.

This chain links TRBV7-9 with TRBJ1-5; tentative D call: TRBD1 (6 bases). The ends were cut back, 2 bases at V and 4 bases at J, with 6 bases in the middle. Germline loops: CDR1 SEHNR, CDR2 FQNEAQ (reference sequence). This CDR3 has 13 amino acids. The chain's CDR3 is CASSLTGNQPQHF. The DNA for the CDR3 is TGTGCCAGCAGCTTAACAGGGAATCAGCCCCAGCATTTT.

The table lists this clone with a few counts. The V call is TRBV7-2, the J call TRBJ2-1; 9 bases match TRBD2. The junction had 3 bases not matched to a gene; V was cut back by 1 base and J by 5 bases. The germline CDR1 and CDR2 sequences are SGHTA and FQGNSA. The CDR3 is 15 residues long. The CDR3 here is CASSLGLAGNNEQFF. In DNA, the CDR3 is TGTGCCAGCAGCTTAGGTCTAGCGGGGAACAATGAGCAGTTCTTC.

The chain employs TRBV7-8 and TRBJ2-7; D is uncertain. CDR1 is SGHVS and CDR2 is FQNEAQ in the germline V gene. V lost 2 bases to trimming and J lost 0 bases, with 8 bases between them. There are 14 residues in the CDR3. This CDR3 is CASSLLRSSYEQYF. The CDR3 DNA follows: TGTGCCAGCAGCTTACTGAGGAGCTCCTACGAGCAGTACTTC.

This clone was recorded many times. This chain uses TRBV18 with TRBJ1-1; D remains ambiguous. Per germline, CDR1 KGHSH and CDR2 LQKENI. The CDR3 contains 13 residues. V lost 4 bases and J 3 bases, leaving 9 bases between the germline ends. The CDR3 protein is CASSRSPDTEAFF. The CDR3 region has the DNA TGTGCCAGCTCACGATCTCCGGACACTGAAGCTTTCTTT.

This clone came up a few times. This chain connects TRBV19 to TRBJ2-1; the match to TRBD2 covers 9 bases. From germline, CDR1 is LNHDA and CDR2 SQIVND (reference sequence). V dropped 8 bases and J dropped 6; count of bases not matched to a gene: 8. The CDR3 is 14 amino acids. CDR3 bases: TGTGCCAGTTATAGCGGGAGAGATCGCAATGAGCAGTTCTTC. Residues: CASYSGRDRNEQFF.

The chain couples TRBV11-1 to TRBJ2-7; tentative D call: TRBD1 (5 bases). Germline lookup yields CDR1 SGHAT and CDR2 FQDESV (reference sequence). V was cut by 5 bases and J by 4 bases, with 12 bases left in between. The CDR3 consists of 13 residues. CDR3 residues: CASSRQGPYEQYF. CDR3 DNA sequence: TGTGCCAGCAGCCGGCAGGGTCCTTACGAGCAGTACTTC.

The J gene is TRBJ2-2, the V gene TRBV4-2; TRBD2 is a possible D gene (5 bases). V lost 0 bases to trimming and J lost 3 bases, with 8 bases between them. Germline-derived CDR1 and CDR2 are LGHNA and YNFKEQ. The CDR3 contains 15 residues. The DNA for the CDR3 is TGTGCCAGCAGCCAAGATGGACTGGACACCGGGGAGCTGTTTTTT. Translating gives CASSQDGLDTGELFF.

This clone has a count of ten or more. The chain recombines TRBV21-1 with TRBJ1-2; the table assigns TRBD1, which was not confirmed against the DNA. TRBV21-1 is listed as a pseudogene. There are 10 residues in the CDR3. The CDR3 sequence is CLDRVRGYTF. CDR3 DNA sequence: TGCCTCGACAGGGTTCGGGGCTACACCTTC.

In this sample, this clone turned up a few times. The V and J genes are TRBV9 and TRBJ2-1; 10 nucleotides align to TRBD1. The CDR3 loop spans 17 amino acids. Germline V gene data show CDR1 as SGDLS and CDR2 as YYNGEE. V trimming: 0 bases; J trimming: 7 bases; junction bases outside the gene matches: 10. The CDR3 DNA sequence: TGTGCCAGCAGCGTAGCTACGGGGGACAGGGGAAGGAATGAGCAGTTCTTC. Protein: CASSVATGDRGRNEQFF.

This clone was observed a few times. The chain couples TRBV7-8 to TRBJ2-3; TRBD2 matches 8 bases. The J segment lost 5 bases and the V segment lost 5 bases, leaving 12 bases of the junction unmatched. This CDR3 comprises 16 residues. In germline, CDR1 is SGHVS, CDR2 FQNEAQ. The CDR3 coding sequence is TGTGCCAGCAGCCCGTACGGGCGGGGGGTGGAAGATACGCAGTATTTT. Translating gives CASSPYGRGVEDTQYF.

The chain recombines TRBV5-1 with TRBJ2-1, with no clear D. Germline CDR1 SGHRS, CDR2 YFSETQ. The CDR3 extends over 14 amino acids. The V end was cut by 1 base, the J end by 8 bases, with 13 bases between. The CDR3 is CASSLRLFMDEQFF. The CDR3 nucleotides read TGCGCCAGCAGCTTGAGACTTTTTATGGATGAGCAGTTCTTC.

The chain joins TRBV11-2 to TRBJ2-2; 8 bases fit TRBD2. Per the germline V gene, CDR1 is SGHAT and CDR2 is FQNNGV. With 5 bases clipped from V and 4 bases from J, the junction kept 3 bases outside the gene matches. The CDR3 loop spans 14 amino acids. The CDR3 here is CASSPGGGTGELFF. The CDR3 bases are TGTGCCAGCAGCCCGGGGGGGGGCACCGGGGAGCTGTTTTTT.

This clone turned up a few times. The V call is TRBV18, the J call TRBJ2-6, with D tentatively TRBD1 (6 bases). The CDR3 has 16 amino acids. Germline assignment: CDR1 KGHSH and CDR2 LQKENI. Trimming shortened V by 6 bases and J by 1 base, and 13 bases separated the two germline ends. For the CDR3, the DNA is TGTGCCAGCTCCCCTGCAAGGGGGTCTGGGGCCAACGTCCTGACTTTC. This gives the protein CASSPARGSGANVLTF.

The chain has TRBV5-1 and TRBJ1-4; tentatively, D is TRBD1 (5 bases). The germline gives CDR1 SGHRS, CDR2 YFSETQ. This CDR3 has 16 amino acids. Trimming shortened V by 4 bases and J by 0 bases, and 13 bases separated the two germline ends. The CDR3, as DNA: TGCGCCAGCAGCCCTTGGACAACTGCAACTAATGAAAAACTGTTTTTT. It encodes CASSPWTTATNEKLFF.